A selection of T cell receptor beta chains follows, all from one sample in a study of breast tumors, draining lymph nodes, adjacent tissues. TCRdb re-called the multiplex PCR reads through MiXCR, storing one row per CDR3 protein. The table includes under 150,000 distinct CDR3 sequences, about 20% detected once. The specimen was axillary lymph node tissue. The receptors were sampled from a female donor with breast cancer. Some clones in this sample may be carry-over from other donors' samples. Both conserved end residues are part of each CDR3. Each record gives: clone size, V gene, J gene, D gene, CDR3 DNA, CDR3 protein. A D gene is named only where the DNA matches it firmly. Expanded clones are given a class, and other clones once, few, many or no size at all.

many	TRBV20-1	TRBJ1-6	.	TGCAGTGCTACCGCCCTTATAGGGAATAATTCACCCCTCCACTTT	CSATALIGNNSPLHF
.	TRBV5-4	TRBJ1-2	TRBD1	TGTGCCAGCAGCTACAGGGGGCAGGAGAACTATGGCTACACCTTC	CASSYRGQENYGYTF
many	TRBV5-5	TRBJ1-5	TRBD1	TGTGCCAGCAGCTTGGTAGGACAGGGTGATCAGCCCCAGCATTTT	CASSLVGQGDQPQHF
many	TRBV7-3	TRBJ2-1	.	TGTGCCAGCGCTATAGGGGGAGGGCCTTTTGAGCAGTTCTTC	CASAIGGGPFEQFF
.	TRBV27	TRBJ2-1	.	TGTGCCAGCAAAGGACTCAGGTTGGATGAGCAGTTCTTC	CASKGLRLDEQFF
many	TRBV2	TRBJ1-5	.	TGTGCCAGCACCGACGGGGAGGTGGGCAATCAGCCCCAGCATTTT	CASTDGEVGNQPQHF
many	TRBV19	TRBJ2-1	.	TGTGCCAGTAGTAATCAGGACCAGTCCTACAATGAGCAGTTCTTC	CASSNQDQSYNEQFF
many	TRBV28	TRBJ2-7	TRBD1	TGTGCCAGCAGTCTCCGGGACAGAATCCTCTACGAGCAGTACTTC	CASSLRDRILYEQYF
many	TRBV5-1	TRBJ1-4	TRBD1	TGCGCCAGCAGCCTTGGACAGGGAAGGGAAAAACTGTTTTTT	CASSLGQGREKLFF
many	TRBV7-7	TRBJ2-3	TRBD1	TGTGCTAGCAGTGCCGGGACAGCCAGCACAGATACGCAGTATTTT	CASSAGTASTDTQYF
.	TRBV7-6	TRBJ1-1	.	TGTGCCAGCAGCTTAGCGACAGCGAACACTGAAGCTTTCTTT	CASSLATANTEAFF
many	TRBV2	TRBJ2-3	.	TGTGCCAGCAGTGCACAGGGTTTGATCACAGATACGCAGTATTTT	CASSAQGLITDTQYF
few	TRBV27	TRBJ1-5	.	TGTGCCAGCAGTTTGTTCCAGGGTACTCAGCCCCAGCATTTT	CASSLFQGTQPQHF
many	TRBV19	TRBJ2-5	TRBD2	TGTGCCAGTAGTATAGGACGAGGGGAGGGGACGGAGACCCAGTACTTC	CASSIGRGEGTETQYF
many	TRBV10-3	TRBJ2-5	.	TGTGCCATCAGTGAGAGGGACGGAAAGGGAGAGACCCAGTACTTC	CAISERDGKGETQYF
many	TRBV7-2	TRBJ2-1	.	TGTGCCAGCAGCTTAGGGGGCGGGGTCATGGAGCAGTTCTTC	CASSLGGGVMEQFF
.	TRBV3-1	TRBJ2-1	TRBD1	TGTGCCAGCAGCCCGAGACAGGGGGCTCACAATGAGCAGTTCTTC	CASSPRQGAHNEQFF
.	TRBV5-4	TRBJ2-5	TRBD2	TGTGCCGGCAGCGCTATAGCGGGGGGGCCGGAGACCCAGTACTTC	CAGSAIAGGPETQYF
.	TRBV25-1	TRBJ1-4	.	TGTACCAGCAGCGACGGGGGGGGGTTCGGTGAAAAACTGTTTTTT	CTSSDGGGFGEKLFF
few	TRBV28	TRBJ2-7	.	TGTGCCAGCAGTTTATACAAGGGGGAGGTAGGCAGAACCTACGAGCAGTACTTC	CASSLYKGEVGRTYEQYF
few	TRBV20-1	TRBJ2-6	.	TGCAGTGCCGAGGCCCGGAGCTCTGGGGCCAACGTCCTGACTTTC	CSAEARSSGANVLTF
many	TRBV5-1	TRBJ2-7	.	TGCGCCAGCAGCTTGGCCGGTGTCTCCTACGAGCAGTACTTC	CASSLAGVSYEQYF
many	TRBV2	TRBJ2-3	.	TGTGCCAGCAGAATCCGACGCGGAAGCACAGATACGCAGTATTTT	CASRIRRGSTDTQYF
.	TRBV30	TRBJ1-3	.	TGTGCCTGGAGTGTACCGGGGAGCTCTGGAAACACCATATATTTT	CAWSVPGSSGNTIYF
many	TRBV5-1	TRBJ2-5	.	TGCGCCAGCAGCCCGGGTCCCGTAGAGACCCAGTACTTC	CASSPGPVETQYF
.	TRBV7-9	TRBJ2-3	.	TGTGCCAGCAGCTTAGGATTTGGCGGGAAGGCCAGGGGAGATACGCAGTATTTT	CASSLGFGGKARGDTQYF
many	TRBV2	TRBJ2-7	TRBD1	TGTGCCAGCAGTGAACAGGGGGCATACGAGCAGTACTTC	CASSEQGAYEQYF
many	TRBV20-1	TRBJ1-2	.	TGCAGTGCTCCATTCTCGGGGGCGACCGGCTACACCTTC	CSAPFSGATGYTF
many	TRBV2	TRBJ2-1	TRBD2	TGTGCCAGCCGGGCGACGGGAGGACGGGAGCAGTTCTTC	CASRATGGREQFF
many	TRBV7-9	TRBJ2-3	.	TGTGCCAGCAGCCAATACTCCCTTGGCAGCACAGATACGCAGTATTTT	CASSQYSLGSTDTQYF
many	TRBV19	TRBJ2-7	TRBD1	TGTGCCAGTAGTATCCCCGGGACAGGGGTCTACGAGCAGTACTTC	CASSIPGTGVYEQYF
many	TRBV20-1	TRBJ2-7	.	TGCAGTGCTAGGGGGGCTAGCGGCTTCTCCTACGAGCAGTACTTC	CSARGASGFSYEQYF
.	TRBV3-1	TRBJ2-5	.	TGTGCCAGCCGGTCTTTCCAAGAGACCCAGTACTTC	CASRSFQETQYF
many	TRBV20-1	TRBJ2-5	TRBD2	TGCAGTGCTAGGACTAGCGGGGGGGCCCAGTACTTC	CSARTSGGAQYF
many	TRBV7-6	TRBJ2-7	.	TGTGCCAGCAGCTTAGGACAGCCGGACTACGAGCAGTACTTC	CASSLGQPDYEQYF
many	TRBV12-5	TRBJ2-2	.	TGTGCTAGTGGTTTGGGTGGGGGCACCGGGGAGCTGTTTTTT	CASGLGGGTGELFF
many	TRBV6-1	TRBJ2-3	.	TGTGCCAGCAGTGAGCGGCAGTTCACAGATACGCAGTATTTT	CASSERQFTDTQYF
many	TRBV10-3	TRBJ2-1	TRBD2	TGTGCCATCAGTGAGTCGAGGGGGCTAGCGGGAGGTAGGAATGAGCAGTTCTTC	CAISESRGLAGGRNEQFF
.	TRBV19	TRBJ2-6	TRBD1	TGTGCCAGTAGTAAGAGGGGACAGGGGGTCTCTGGGGCCAACGTCCTGACTTTC	CASSKRGQGVSGANVLTF
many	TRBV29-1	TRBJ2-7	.	TGCAGCGTTGAAGTGGGGTACGAGCAGTACTTC	CSVEVGYEQYF
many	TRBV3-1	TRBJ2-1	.	TGTGCCAGCAGCAATGCTTTGAATGAGCAGTTCTTC	CASSNALNEQFF
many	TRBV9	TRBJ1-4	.	TGTGCCAGCAGCGTAAACCCTCAGGTGCCTGGTAATGAAAAACTGTTTTTT	CASSVNPQVPGNEKLFF
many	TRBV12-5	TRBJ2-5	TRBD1	TGTGCTAGTGGGACAGGGGGCCAAGAGACCCAGTACTTC	CASGTGGQETQYF
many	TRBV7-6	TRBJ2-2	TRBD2	TGTGCCAGCGGTAATAGCGGGAGTGTCACCGGGGAGCTGTTTTTT	CASGNSGSVTGELFF
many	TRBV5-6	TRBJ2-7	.	TGTGCCAGCAGCTCGACTAGAAGCTCCTACGAGCAGTACTTC	CASSSTRSSYEQYF
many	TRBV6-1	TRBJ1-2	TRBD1	TGTGCCAGCAGTCCGGACAGGGGATTTGGCTACACCTTC	CASSPDRGFGYTF
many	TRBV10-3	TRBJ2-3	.	TGTGCCATCAGTCCTCAACCAGATACGCAGTATTTT	CAISPQPDTQYF
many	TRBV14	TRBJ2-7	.	TGTGCCAGCAGCCCTTTTATGGGGGCAGGTCTCGAGCAGTACTTC	CASSPFMGAGLEQYF
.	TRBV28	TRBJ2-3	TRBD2	TGTGCCAGCAGTAGCCGACTAGCGGGAGATGCAGATACGCAGTATTTT	CASSSRLAGDADTQYF